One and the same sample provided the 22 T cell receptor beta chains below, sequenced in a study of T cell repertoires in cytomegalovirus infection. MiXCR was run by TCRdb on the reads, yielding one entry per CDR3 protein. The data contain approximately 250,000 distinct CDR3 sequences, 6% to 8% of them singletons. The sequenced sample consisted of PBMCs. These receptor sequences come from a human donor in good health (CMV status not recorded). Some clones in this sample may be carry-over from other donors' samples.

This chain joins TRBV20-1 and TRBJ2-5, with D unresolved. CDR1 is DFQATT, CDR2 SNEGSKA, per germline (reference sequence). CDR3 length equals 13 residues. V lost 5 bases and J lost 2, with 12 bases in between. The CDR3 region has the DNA TGCAGTGCTCAAAAACGACCTCAAGAGACCCAGTACTTC. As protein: CSAQKRPQETQYF.

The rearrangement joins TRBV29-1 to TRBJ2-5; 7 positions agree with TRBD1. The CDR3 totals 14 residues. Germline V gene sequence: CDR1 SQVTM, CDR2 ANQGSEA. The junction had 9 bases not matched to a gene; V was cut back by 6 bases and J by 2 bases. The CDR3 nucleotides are TGCAGCGTCGACCCGACAGGGCGGCAAGAGACCCAGTACTTC. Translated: CSVDPTGRQETQYF.

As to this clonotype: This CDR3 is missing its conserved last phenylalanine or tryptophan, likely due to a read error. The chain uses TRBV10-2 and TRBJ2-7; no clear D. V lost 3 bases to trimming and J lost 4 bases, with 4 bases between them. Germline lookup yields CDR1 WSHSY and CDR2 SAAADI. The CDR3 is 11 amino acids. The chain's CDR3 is CASSDGYEQYL. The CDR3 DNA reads TGCGCCAGCAGTGACGGATACGAGCAGTACCTC.

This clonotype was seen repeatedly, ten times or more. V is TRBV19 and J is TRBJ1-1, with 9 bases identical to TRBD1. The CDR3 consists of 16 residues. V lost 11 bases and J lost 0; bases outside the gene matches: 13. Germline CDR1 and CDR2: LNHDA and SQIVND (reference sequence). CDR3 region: CAGSDQDRGMNTEAFF. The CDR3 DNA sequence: TGTGCCGGATCTGACCAGGACAGGGGAATGAACACTGAAGCTTTCTTT.

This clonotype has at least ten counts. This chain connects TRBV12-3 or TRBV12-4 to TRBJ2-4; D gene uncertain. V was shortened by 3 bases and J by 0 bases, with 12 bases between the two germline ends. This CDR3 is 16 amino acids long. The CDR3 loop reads CASSFRVEVAKNIQYF. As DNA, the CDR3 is TGTGCCAGCAGTTTCCGGGTCGAGGTAGCCAAAAACATTCAGTACTTC.

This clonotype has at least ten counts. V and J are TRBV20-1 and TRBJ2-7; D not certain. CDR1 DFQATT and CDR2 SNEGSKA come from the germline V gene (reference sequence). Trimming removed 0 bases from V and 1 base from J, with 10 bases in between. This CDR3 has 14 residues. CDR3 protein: CSARDMKGSYEQYF. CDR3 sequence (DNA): TGCAGTGCTAGAGATATGAAGGGATCCTACGAGCAGTACTTC.

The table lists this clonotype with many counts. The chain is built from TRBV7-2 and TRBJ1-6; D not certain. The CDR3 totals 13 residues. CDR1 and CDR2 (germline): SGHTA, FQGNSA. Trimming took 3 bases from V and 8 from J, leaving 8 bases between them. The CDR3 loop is CASSFLAYSPLHF. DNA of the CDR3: TGTGCCAGCAGCTTCCTTGCCTATTCACCCCTCCACTTT.

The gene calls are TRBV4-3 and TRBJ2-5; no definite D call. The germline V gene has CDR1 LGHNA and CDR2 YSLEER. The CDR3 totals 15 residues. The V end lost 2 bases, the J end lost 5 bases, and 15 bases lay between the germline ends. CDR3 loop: CASSQLGRTRETQYF. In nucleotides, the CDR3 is TGCGCCAGCAGCCAACTGGGCCGAACCAGGGAGACCCAGTACTTC.

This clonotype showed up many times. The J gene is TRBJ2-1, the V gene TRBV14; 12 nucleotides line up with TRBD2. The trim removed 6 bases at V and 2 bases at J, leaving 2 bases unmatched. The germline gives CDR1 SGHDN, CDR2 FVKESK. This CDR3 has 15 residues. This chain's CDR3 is CASRPSGGAYNEQFF. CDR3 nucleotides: TGTGCCAGCAGGCCTAGCGGGGGGGCCTACAATGAGCAGTTCTTC.

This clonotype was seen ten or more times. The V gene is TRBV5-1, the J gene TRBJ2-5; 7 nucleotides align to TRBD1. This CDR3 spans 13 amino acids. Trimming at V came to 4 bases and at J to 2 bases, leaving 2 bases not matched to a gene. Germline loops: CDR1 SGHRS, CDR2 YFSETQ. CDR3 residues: CASSQQGQETQYF. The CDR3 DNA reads TGCGCCAGCAGCCAACAGGGGCAAGAGACCCAGTACTTC.

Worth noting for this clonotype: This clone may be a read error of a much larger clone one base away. The CDR3 here is CASSRGRVEKLFF. In DNA, the CDR3 is TGTGCCAGCAGCCGGGGCAGGGTCGAAAAACTGTTTTTT. The V call is TRBV28, the J call TRBJ1-4, with a weak D call TRBD1 (5 bases). The CDR3 sequence is 13 residues long. V shed 6 bases and J shed 8 bases, with 13 bases lying between them. Germline CDR1 and CDR2: MDHEN and SYDVKM.

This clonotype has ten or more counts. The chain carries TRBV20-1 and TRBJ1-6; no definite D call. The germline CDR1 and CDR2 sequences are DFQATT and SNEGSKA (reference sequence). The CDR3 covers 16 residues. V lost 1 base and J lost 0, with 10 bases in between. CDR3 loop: CSARGLESSYNSPLHF. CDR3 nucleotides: TGCAGTGCTAGAGGGTTGGAATCCTCCTATAATTCACCCCTCCACTTT.

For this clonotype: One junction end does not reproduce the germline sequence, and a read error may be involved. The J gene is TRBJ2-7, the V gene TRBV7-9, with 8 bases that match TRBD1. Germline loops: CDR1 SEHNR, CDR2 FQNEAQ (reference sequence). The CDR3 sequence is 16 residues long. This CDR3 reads CGSSLVGTGMNYEQYF. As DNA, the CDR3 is TGTGGCAGCAGCCTAGTTGGGACAGGTATGAACTACGAGCAGTACTTC.

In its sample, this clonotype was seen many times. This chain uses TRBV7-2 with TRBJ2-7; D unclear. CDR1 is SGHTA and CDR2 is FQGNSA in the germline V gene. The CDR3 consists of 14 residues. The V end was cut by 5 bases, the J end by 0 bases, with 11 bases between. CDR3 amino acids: CASSRAWSSYEQYF. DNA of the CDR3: TGTGCCAGCAGCCGGGCCTGGAGCTCCTACGAGCAGTACTTC. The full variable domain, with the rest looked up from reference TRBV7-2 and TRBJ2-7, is GAGVSQSPSNKVTEKGKDVELRCDPISGHTALYWYRQSLGQGLEFLIYFQGNSAPDKSGLPSDRFSAERTGGSVSTLTIQRTQQEDSAVYLCASSRAWSSYEQYFGPGTRLTVT.

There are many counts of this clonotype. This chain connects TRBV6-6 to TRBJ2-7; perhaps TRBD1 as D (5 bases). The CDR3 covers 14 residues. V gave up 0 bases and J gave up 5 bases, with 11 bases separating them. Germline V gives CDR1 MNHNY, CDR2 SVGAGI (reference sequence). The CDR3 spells CASSYSQGSNEQYF. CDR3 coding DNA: TGTGCCAGCAGTTACTCCCAGGGTTCTAACGAGCAGTACTTC.

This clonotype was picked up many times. CDR3 coding DNA: TGTGCCAGCAGCGCCGAACAGGGTTACAATGAGCAGTTCTTC. It yields the protein CASSAEQGYNEQFF. This sequence joins TRBV5-4 and TRBJ2-1; maybe TRBD1 (6 bases). Germline CDR1 is SGHNT and CDR2 is YYREEE (reference sequence). The germline V and J ends were trimmed by 4 bases and 4 bases, with 12 bases remaining between them. This CDR3 has 14 amino acids.

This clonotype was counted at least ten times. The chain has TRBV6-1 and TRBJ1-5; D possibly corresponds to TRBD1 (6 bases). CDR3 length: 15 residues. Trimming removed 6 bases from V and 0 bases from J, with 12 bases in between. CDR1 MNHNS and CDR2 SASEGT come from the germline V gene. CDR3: CASRRGGSSNQPQHF. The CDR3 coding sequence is TGTGCCAGCAGGCGGGGGGGCTCTAGCAATCAGCCCCAGCATTTT.

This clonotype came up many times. The CDR3 coding sequence is TGTGCCAGTGGGGCGGGGGCAGGTAACAATGAGCAGTTCTTC. It encodes CASGAGAGNNEQFF. The chain recombines TRBV10-3 with TRBJ2-1; D is possibly TRBD2 (7 bases). V dropped 10 bases and J dropped 5 bases, with 18 bases sitting between them. The CDR3 has 14 amino acids. The germline V gene has CDR1 ENHRY and CDR2 SYGVKD.

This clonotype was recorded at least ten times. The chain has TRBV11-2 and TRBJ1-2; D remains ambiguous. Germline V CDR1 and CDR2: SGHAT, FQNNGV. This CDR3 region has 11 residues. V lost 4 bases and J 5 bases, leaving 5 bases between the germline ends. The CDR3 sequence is CASSSTYGYTF. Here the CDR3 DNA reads TGTGCCAGCAGCTCTACTTATGGCTACACCTTC.

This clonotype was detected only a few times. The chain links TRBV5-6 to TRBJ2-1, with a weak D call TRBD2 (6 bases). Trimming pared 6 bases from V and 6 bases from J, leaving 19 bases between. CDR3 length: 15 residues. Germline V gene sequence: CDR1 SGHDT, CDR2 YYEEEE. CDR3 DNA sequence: TGTGCCAGCATTCCCCGGGACTGGATCGGCAATGAGCAGTTCTTC. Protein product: CASIPRDWIGNEQFF.

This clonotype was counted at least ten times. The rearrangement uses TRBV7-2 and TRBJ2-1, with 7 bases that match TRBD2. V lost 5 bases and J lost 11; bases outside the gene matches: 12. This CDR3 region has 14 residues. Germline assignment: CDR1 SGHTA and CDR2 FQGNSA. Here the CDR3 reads CASSPGVGGTKQFF. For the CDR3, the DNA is TGTGCCAGCAGCCCTGGAGTCGGGGGGACGAAGCAGTTCTTC.

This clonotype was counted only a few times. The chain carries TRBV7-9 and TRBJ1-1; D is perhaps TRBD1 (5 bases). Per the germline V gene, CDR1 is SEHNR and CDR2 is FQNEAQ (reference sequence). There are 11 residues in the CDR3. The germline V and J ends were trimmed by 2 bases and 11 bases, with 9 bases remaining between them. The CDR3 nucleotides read TGTGCCAGCAGCTTACAGGGTCCGGCTTTCTTT. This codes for CASSLQGPAFF. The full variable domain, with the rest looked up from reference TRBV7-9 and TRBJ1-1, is DTGVSQNPRHKITKRGQNVTFRCDPISEHNRLYWYRQTLGQGPEFLTYFQNEAQLEKSRLLSDRFSAERPKGSFSTLEIQRTEQGDSAMYLCASSLQGPAFFGQGTRLTVV.